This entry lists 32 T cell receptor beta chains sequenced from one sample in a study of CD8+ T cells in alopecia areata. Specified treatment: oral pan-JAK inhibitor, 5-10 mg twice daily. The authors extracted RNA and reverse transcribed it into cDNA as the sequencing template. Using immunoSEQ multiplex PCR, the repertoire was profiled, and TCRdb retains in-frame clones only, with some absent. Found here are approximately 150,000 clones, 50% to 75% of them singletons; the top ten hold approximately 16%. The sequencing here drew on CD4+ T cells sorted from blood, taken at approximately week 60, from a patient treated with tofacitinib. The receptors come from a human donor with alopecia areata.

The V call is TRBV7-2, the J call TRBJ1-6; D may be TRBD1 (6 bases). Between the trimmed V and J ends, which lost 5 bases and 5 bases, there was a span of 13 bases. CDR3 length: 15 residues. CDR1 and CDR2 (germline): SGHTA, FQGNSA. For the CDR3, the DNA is TGTGCCAGCAGCCCCCGGGGGGCTAATAATTCACCCCTCCACTTT. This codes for CASSPRGANNSPLHF.

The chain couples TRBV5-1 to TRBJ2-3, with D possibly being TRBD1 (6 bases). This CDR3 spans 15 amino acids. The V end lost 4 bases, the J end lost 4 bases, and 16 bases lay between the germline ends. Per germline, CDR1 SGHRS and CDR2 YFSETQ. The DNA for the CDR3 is TGCGCCAGCAGCCCCAGATCCGGACAGTCAGATACGCAGTATTTT. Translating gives CASSPRSGQSDTQYF.

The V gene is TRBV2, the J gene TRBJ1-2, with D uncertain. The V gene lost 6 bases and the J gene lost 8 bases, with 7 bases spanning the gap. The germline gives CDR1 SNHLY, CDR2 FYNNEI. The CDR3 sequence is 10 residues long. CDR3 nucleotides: TGTGCCAGCAGCTGGGAGGGCTACACCTTC. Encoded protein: CASSWEGYTF.

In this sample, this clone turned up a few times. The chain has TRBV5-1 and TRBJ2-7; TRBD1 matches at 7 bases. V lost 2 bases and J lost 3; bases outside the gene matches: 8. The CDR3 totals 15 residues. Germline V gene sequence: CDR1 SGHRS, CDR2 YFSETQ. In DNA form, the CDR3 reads TGCGCCAGCAGCTTCCGGGGACAGCGTAACTACGAGCAGTACTTC. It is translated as CASSFRGQRNYEQYF.

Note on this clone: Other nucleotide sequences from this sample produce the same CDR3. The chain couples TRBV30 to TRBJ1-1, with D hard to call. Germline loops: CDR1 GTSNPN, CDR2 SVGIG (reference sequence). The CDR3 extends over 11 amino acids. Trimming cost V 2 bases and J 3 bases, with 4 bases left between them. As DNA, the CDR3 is TGTGCCTGGAGTCCATACACTGAAGCTTTCTTT. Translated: CAWSPYTEAFF.

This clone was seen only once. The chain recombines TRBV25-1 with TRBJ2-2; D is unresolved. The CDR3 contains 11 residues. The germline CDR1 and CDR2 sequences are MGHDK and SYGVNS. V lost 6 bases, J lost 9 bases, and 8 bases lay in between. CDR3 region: CASRSTRELFF. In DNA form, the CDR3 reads TGTGCCAGCAGGTCTACCCGGGAGCTGTTTTTT.

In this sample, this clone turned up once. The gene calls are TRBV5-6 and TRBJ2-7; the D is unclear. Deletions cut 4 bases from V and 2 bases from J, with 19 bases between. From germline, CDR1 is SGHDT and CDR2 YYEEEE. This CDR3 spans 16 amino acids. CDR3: CASSLIVVPYTYEQYF. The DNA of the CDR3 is TGTGCCAGCAGCCTGATCGTGGTCCCATATACCTACGAGCAGTACTTC.

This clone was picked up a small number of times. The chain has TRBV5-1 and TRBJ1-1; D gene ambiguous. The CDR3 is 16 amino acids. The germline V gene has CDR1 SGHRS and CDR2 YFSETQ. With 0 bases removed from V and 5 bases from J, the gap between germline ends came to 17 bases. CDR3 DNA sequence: TGCGCCAGCAGCTTGGGAGGAGCGTTCCAATTAACTGAAGCTTTCTTT. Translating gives CASSLGGAFQLTEAFF.

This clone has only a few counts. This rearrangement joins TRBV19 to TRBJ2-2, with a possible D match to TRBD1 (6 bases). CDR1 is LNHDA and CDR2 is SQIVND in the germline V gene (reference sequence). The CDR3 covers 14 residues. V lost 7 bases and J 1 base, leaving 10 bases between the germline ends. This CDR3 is CASTTQGNTGELFF. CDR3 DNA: TGTGCCAGTACGACACAGGGGAACACCGGGGAGCTGTTTTTT.

In nucleotides, the CDR3 is TGTGCCAGCAGCCCAAACCAGGGGTCGGAGACCCAGTACTTC. Translating gives CASSPNQGSETQYF. This rearrangement joins TRBV7-9 to TRBJ2-5; D might be TRBD1 (6 bases). The germline V and J ends were trimmed by 5 bases and 5 bases, with 15 bases remaining between them. CDR1 is SEHNR and CDR2 is FQNEAQ in the germline V gene (reference sequence). The CDR3 length is 14 residues.

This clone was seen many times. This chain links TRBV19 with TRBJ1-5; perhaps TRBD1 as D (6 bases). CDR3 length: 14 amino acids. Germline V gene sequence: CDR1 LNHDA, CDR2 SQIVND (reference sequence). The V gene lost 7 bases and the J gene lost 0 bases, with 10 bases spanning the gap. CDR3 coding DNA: TGTGCCAGTATGGGCAGGGGTAGCAATCAGCCCCAGCATTTT. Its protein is CASMGRGSNQPQHF.

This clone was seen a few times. CDR3: CSVEGTGFAYNEQFF. CDR3 coding DNA: TGCAGCGTGGAGGGGACAGGATTCGCCTACAATGAGCAGTTCTTC. This chain connects TRBV29-1 to TRBJ2-1, with 8 bases aligning to TRBD1. The CDR3 is 15 residues long. The germline CDR1 and CDR2 sequences are SQVTM and ANQGSEA. With V trimmed by 6 bases and J by 2 bases, 9 bases remained unmatched.

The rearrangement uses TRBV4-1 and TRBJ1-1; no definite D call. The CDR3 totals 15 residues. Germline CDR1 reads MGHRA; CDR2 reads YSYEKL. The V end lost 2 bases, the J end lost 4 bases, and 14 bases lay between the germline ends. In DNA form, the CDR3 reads TGCGCCAGCAGCCAACGGGGTGAGGTCGGCACTGAAGCTTTCTTT. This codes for CASSQRGEVGTEAFF.

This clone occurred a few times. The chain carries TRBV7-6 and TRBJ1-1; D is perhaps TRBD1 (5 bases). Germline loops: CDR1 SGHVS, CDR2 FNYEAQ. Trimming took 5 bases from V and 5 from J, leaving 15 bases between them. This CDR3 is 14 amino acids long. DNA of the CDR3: TGTGCCAGCAGCACGGGAAGGGGTAATACTGAAGCTTTCTTT. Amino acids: CASSTGRGNTEAFF.

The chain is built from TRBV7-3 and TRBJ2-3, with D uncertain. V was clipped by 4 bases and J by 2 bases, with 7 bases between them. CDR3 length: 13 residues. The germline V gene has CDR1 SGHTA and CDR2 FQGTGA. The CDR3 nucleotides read TGTGCCAGCAGCTCACCGAACACAGATACGCAGTATTTT. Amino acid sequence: CASSSPNTDTQYF.

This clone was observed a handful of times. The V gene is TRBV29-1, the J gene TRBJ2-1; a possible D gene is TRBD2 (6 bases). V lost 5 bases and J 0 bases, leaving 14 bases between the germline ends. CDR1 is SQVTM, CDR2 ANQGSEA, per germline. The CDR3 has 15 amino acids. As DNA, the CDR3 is TGCAGCGTTTTGCCGGGACTTCACTCCTACAATGAGCAGTTCTTC. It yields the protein CSVLPGLHSYNEQFF.

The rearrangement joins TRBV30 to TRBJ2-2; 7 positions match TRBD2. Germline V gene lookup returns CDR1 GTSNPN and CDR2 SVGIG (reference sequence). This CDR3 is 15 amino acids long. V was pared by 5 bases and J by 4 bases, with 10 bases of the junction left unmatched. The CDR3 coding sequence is TGTGCCTGGTATCCGGGACTATCAGCCACCGGGGAGCTGTTTTTT. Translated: CAWYPGLSATGELFF.

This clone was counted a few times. CDR3 coding DNA: TGCAGCGTGTATGTGGACAGGGGATCCGAGCAGTACTTC. Translating it yields CSVYVDRGSEQYF. The J gene is TRBJ2-7, the V gene TRBV29-1; 9 bases line up with TRBD1. This CDR3 is built from 13 residues. Unmatched junction bases numbered 9, after V lost 6 bases and J lost 6 bases. Germline CDR1 is SQVTM and CDR2 is ANQGSEA.

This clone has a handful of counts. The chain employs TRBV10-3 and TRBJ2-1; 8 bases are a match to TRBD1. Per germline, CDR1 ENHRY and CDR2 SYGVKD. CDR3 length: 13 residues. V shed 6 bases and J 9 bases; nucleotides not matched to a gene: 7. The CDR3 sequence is CAISDQGAGEQFF. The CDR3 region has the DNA TGTGCCATCAGCGATCAGGGGGCAGGTGAGCAGTTCTTC.

The CDR3 DNA follows: TGTGCCAGCAGCTTGACTGGGGCCAACGTCCTGACTTTC. Its translation: CASSLTGANVLTF. This chain connects TRBV5-6 to TRBJ2-6; D ambiguous. The CDR3 covers 13 residues. The germline V and J ends were trimmed by 1 base and 2 bases, with 1 base remaining between them. Germline V gives CDR1 SGHDT, CDR2 YYEEEE.

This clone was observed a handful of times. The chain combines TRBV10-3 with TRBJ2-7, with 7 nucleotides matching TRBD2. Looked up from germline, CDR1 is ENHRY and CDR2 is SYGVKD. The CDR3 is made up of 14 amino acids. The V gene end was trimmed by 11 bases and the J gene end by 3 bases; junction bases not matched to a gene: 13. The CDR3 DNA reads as TGTGCCGCTGGAGGGCGGGGGAGCGGCTACGAGCAGTACTTC. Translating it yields CAAGGRGSGYEQYF.

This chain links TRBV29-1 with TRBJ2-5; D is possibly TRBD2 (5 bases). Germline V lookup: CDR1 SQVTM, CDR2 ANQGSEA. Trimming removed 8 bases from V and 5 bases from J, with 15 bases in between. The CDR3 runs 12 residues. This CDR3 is CSLDAGGETQYF. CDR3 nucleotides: TGCAGCCTGGACGCGGGTGGGGAGACCCAGTACTTC.

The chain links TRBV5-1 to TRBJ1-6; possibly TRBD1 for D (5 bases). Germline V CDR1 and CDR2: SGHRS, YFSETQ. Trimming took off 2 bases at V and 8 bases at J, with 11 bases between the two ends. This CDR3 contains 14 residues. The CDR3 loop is CASSFRVGDSPLHF. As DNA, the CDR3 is TGCGCCAGCAGCTTCAGGGTTGGAGATTCACCCCTCCACTTT. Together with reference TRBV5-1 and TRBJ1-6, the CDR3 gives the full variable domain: KAGVTQTPRYLIKTRGQQVTLSCSPISGHRSVSWYQQTPGQGLQFLFEYFSETQRNKGNFPGRFSGRQFSNSRSEMNVSTLELGDSALYLCASSFRVGDSPLHFGNGTRLTVT.

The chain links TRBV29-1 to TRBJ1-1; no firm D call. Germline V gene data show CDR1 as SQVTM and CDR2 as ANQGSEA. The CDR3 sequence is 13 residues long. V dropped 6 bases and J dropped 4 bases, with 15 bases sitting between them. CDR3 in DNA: TGCAGCGTCGGACTACGACTTAGCACTGAAGCTTTCTTT. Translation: CSVGLRLSTEAFF.

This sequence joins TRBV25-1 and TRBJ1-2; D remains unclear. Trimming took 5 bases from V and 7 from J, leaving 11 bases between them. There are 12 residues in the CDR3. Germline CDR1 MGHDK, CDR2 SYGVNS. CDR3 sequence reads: CASSQVFGGYTF. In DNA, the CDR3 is TGTGCCAGCAGTCAGGTGTTCGGTGGCTACACCTTC.

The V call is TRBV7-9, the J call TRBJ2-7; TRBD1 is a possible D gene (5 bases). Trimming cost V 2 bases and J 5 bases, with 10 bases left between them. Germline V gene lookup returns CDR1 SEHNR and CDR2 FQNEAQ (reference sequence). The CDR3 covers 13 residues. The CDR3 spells CASSLYSGNEQYF. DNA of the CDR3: TGTGCCAGCAGCTTATACTCAGGGAACGAGCAGTACTTC.

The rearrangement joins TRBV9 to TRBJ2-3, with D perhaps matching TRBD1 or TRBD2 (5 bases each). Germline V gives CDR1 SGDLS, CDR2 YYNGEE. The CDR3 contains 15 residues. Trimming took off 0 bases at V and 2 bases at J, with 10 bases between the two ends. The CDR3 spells CASSVEGSFTDTQYF. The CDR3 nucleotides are TGTGCCAGCAGCGTAGAGGGGAGCTTCACAGATACGCAGTATTTT.

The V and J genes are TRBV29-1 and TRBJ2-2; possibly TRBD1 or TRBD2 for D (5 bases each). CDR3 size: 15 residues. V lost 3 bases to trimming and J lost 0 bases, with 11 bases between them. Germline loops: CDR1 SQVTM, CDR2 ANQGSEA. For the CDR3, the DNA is TGCAGCGTTGAGGTCGGGGCCGCGAACACCGGGGAGCTGTTTTTT. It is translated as CSVEVGAANTGELFF.

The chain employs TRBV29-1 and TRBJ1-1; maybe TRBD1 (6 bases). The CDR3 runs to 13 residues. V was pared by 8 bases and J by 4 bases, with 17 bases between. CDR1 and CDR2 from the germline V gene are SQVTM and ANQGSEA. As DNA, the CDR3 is TGCAGCACCAAGGGGGTGGAGAGCACTGAAGCTTTCTTT. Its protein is CSTKGVESTEAFF.

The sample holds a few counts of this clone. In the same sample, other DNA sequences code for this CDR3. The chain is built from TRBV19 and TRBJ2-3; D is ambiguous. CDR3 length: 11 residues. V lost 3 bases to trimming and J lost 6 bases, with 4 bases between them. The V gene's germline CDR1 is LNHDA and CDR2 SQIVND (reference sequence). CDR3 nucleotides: TGTGCCAGTAGTATTGGCGATACGCAGTATTTT. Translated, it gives CASSIGDTQYF.

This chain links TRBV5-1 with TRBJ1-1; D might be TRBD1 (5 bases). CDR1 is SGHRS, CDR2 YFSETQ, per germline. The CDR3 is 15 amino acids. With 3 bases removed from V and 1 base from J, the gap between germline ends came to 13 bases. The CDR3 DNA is TGCGCCAGCAGCTGGACCGGGACTACGAACACTGAAGCTTTCTTT. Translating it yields CASSWTGTTNTEAFF.

Here the CDR3 reads CASSPVARTSGGRIGELFF. The CDR3 nucleotides are TGTGCCAGCAGCCCCGTGGCGAGGACTAGCGGGGGGAGAATCGGGGAGCTGTTTTTT. This chain links TRBV7-2 with TRBJ2-2; 14 bases match TRBD2. V trimming: 5 bases; J trimming: 7 bases; junction bases outside the gene matches: 15. Per the germline V gene, CDR1 is SGHTA and CDR2 is FQGNSA. The CDR3 runs 19 residues.